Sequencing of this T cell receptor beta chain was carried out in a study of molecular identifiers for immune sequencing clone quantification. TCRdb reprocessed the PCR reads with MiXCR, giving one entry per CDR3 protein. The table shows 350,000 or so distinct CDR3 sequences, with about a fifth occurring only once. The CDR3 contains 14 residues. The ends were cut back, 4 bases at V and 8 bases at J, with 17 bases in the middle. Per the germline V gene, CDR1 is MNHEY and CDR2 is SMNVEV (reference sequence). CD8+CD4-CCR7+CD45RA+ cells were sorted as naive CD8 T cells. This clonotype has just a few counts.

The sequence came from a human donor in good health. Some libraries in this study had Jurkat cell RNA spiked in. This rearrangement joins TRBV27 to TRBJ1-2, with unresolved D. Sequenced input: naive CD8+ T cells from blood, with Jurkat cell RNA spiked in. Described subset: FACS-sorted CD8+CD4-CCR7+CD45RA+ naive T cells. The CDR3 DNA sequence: TGTGCCAGCAGTTCGGCAGGTCCCCAGGCCGGCTACACCTTC. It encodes CASSSAGPQAGYTF.